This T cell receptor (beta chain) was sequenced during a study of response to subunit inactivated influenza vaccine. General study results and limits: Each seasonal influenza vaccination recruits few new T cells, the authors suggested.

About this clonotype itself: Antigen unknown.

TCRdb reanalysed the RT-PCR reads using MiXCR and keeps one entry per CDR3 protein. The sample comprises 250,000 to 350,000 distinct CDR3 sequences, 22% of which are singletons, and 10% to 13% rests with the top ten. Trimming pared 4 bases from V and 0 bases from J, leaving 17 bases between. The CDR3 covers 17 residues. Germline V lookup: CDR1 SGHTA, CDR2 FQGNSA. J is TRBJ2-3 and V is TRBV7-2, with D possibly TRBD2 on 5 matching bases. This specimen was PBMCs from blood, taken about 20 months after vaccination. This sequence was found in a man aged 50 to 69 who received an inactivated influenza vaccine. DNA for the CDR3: TGTGCCAGCAGCTATAGCGCCCGTTATGCTAGCACAGATACGCAGTATTTT. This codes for CASSYSARYASTDTQYF.